This record covers a single TCR beta chain. This record belongs to a study of cytomegalovirus exposure and HLA in healthy donors. Data came from immunoSEQ multiplex PCR; TCRdb stores just in-frame clones and leaves some out. The sample lists about 150,000 clones; less than 90% were seen once. V was clipped by 2 bases and J by 3 bases; unmatched bases: 4. CDR3 length: 15 amino acids. Germline values: CDR1 MGHDK, CDR2 SYGVNS. V is TRBV25-1 and J is TRBJ2-5, with TRBD1 matching 9 bases. The source material was PBMCs. The receptor comes from a man between 18 and 29 years old in good health and CMV-seropositive. The CDR3 sequence: CASSEGGTGKETQYF. DNA for the CDR3: TGTGCCAGCAGTGAAGGAGGGACAGGGAAAGAGACCCAGTACTTC.